The clone carrying this T cell receptor beta chain was recorded many times. The antigen is undetermined. According to the study, TCR beta libraries were built with iRepertoire HTBI primers and CDR3-region Arm-PCR. TCRdb re-called the multiplex PCR reads with MiXCR, one entry per CDR3 protein. The sample includes 390,000 or so distinct CDR3 sequences, more than 20% of them seen just once. These data are taken from a study of regulatory T cells in long-lasting Graves disease. Study-wide findings and caveats: Newly diagnosed patients shared about 950 public clonotypes; persistent patients shared some 2,600.

As for time point: persistent/refractory GD, antithyroid drugs over 5 years with positive TRAb. PBMC RNA served as the TCR library source. A volume of roughly 8.4 milliliters of peripheral blood was collected in EDTA tubes. V was pared by 5 bases and J by 11 bases, with 19 bases between. Germline V gene sequence: CDR1 PRHDT, CDR2 FYEKMQ (reference sequence). The CDR3 totals 14 residues. The sample here was peripheral blood mononuclear cells (PBMCs), taken when the disease was refractory, from a patient treated with antithyroid drugs. The clonotype originates from a woman aged 40 to 50 with Graves disease. The rearrangement links TRBV13 to TRBJ2-4; D perhaps matches TRBD2 (5 bases). The DNA of the CDR3 is TGTGCCAGCAGCCCCAATCCGCAGGAGGTCTTTCAGTACTTC. Translated, it gives CASSPNPQEVFQYF. Supplemented by reference TRBV13 and TRBJ2-4, the full variable domain reads AAGVIQSPRHLIKEKRETATLKCYPIPRHDTVYWYQQGPGQDPQFLISFYEKMQSDKGSIPDRFSAQQFSDYHSELNMSSLELGDSALYFCASSPNPQEVFQYFGAGTRLSVL.